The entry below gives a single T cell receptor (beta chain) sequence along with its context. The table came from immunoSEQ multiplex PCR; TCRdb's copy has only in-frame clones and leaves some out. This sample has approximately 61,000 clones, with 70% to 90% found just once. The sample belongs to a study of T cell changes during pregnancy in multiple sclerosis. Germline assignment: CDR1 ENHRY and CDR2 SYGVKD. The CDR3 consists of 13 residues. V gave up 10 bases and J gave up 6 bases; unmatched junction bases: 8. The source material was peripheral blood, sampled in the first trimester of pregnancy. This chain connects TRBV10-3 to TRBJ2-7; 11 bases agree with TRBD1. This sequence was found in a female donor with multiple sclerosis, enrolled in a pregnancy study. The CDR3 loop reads CATKVGTGGEQYF. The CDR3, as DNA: TGTGCCACCAAAGTGGGGACAGGGGGCGAGCAGTACTTC.